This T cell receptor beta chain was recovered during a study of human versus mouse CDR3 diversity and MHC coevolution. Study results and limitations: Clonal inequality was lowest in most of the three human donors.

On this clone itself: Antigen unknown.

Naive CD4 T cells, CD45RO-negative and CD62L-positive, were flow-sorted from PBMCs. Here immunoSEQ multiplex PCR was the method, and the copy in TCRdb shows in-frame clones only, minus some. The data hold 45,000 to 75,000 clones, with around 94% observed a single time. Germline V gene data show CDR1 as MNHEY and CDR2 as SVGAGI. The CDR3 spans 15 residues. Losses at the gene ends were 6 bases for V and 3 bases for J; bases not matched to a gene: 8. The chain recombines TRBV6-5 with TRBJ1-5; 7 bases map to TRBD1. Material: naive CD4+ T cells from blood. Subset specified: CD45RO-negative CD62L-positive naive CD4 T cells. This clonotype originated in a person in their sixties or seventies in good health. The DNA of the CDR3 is TGTGCCAGCAGGAGGGACAGAAGCCACAATCAGCCCCAGCATTTT. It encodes CASRRDRSHNQPQHF.